This T cell receptor (beta chain) was profiled in a study of long-term antiretroviral therapy in people with HIV. Study-wide results and caveats: Clonotypes expanded prior to ART showed repertoire dominance at all sampled time points. HIV repertoires showed narrower CDR3 length ranges than controls. Even long-term ART left TRB diversity below transplant donor controls, despite gains.

Samples were assayed with immunoSEQ v3.0 at survey level. Assay: immunoSEQ multiplex PCR; the TCRdb copy retains only in-frame clones and omits some. The table lists 15,000 to 20,000 clones, 60% to 85% of them singletons. Worth noting for this clone: Its antigen is as yet unknown.

Sequenced material: unsorted PBMCs, taken at the start of antiretroviral therapy. This clonotype originated in a man aged 30-40 years with HIV.

The chain's CDR3 is CASSPHTGTTDTQYF. The CDR3 DNA sequence: TGTGCCAGCAGCCCCCATACAGGGACCACAGATACGCAGTATTTT. The chain couples TRBV9 to TRBJ2-3, with a possible D match to TRBD1 (6 bases). V lost 4 bases and J 2 bases, leaving 14 bases between the germline ends. The length of the CDR3 is 15 residues. Germline assignment: CDR1 SGDLS and CDR2 YYNGEE.